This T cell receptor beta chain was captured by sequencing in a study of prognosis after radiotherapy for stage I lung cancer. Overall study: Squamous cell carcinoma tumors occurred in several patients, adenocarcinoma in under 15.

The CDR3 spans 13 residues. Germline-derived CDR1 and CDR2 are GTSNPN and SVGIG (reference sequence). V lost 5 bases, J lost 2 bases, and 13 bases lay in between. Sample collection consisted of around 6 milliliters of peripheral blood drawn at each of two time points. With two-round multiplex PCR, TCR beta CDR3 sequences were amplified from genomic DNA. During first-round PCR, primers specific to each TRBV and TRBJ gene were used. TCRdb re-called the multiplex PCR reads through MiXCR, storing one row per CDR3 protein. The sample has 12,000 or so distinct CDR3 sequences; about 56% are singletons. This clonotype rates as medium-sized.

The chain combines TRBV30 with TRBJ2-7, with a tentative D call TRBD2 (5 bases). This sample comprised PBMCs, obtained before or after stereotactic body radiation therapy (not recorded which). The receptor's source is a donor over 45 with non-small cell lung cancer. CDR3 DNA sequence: TGTGCCTGGTCGCGGGCCGGTCCCTACGAGCAGTACTTC. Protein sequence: CAWSRAGPYEQYF.